Detailed here is one T cell receptor (beta chain). Its antigen is currently unknown. CDR3 length: 16 amino acids. Germline V CDR1 and CDR2: SGHVS, FNYEAQ. Losses at the gene ends were 0 bases for V and 1 base for J; bases not matched to a gene: 6. The entry originates in a study of beta chain features in type 1 diabetes. Study-level points and caveats: Using cDNA template may skew counts toward highly expressing activated cells. There was a moderate but significant shortening of TCRB CDR3s in all four CD4+ subsets of Type 1 diabetes patients. Patients with type 1 diabetes carried fewer insertions and had more deletions at their VDJ junctions.

TCRB transcripts that were expressed got sequenced, as all of the isolated RNA had been reverse transcribed. TCRdb's copy holds only in-frame clones and misses some; the assay was immunoSEQ multiplex PCR. The table has a few hundred thousand clones, about 13% seen once. Heparinised blood was drawn once per donor, averaging approximately 100 mL. The material sequenced was naive CD4+ T cells from blood. This chain uses TRBV7-6 with TRBJ2-7, with 7 bases identical to TRBD2. This sequence originates from a young woman with type 1 diabetes. The CDR3 DNA reads TGTGCCAGCAGCTTAGCCAGCGGGACGTTATCCTACGAGCAGTACTTC. Translating it yields CASSLASGTLSYEQYF.